This T cell receptor (beta chain) is from a study of CD8 T cells in Susac syndrome. Study information: Intravenous immunoglobulin alone or corticosteroids were being given to patients with Susac syndrome at blood draw, unless they were therapy-naive. Study-wide results and caveats: Detection of Susac-specific public clones gave around 15 in total CD8+ repertoires and several in CD8+ TEMRA repertoires.

RNA, at about 0.45 to 1 ug, was reverse transcribed with random hexamers. Multiplex immunoSEQ PCR targeted 54 Vbeta and 13 Jbeta TCR beta segments. Each CDR3 protein is one row after TCRdb ran MiXCR on the immunoSEQ multiplex PCR reads. Of approximately 190,000 distinct CDR3 sequences listed, 95% are singletons. Trimming shortened V by 0 bases and J by 6 bases, and 9 bases separated the two germline ends. The length of the CDR3 is 13 residues. Per the germline V gene, CDR1 is MGHRA and CDR2 is YSYEKL. In the case of this clonotype: What it recognizes is unknown.

The sample comprised CD8+ T cells from PBMCs. This TCR was recovered from a human donor with Susac syndrome. The chain employs TRBV4-1 and TRBJ2-7; D may be TRBD1 (6 bases). The CDR3 sequence is CASSQDRGIEQYF. The CDR3, as DNA: TGCGCCAGCAGCCAAGATAGGGGGATCGAGCAGTACTTC.